This record looks at one T cell receptor (beta chain) sequence and its context. This clone was counted a single time. It lacks a known antigen. Base qualities were left out, and no much larger clone turns up one base away. The data were obtained in a study of blood T cell repertoires in COVID-19 (dated by TCRdb to between 2020 and 2021). Study-level background: Samples covering the acute and convalescent phases of COVID-19 were provided by collaborators in the United States, Italy and Spain. The material from the prospective study consisted of cDNA or gDNA derived from T cells, B-cell-depleted T cells, or PBMCs. Deeply sampled blood TCRbeta repertoires from subjects exposed to, actively infected with, or recovered from COVID-19 were included in the dataset. The repertoires were made available in a free public database intended to serve as a resource for research on the immune response to SARS-CoV-2. The samples were drawn from the first 160 participants of the ongoing ImmuneRACE study and from some 1,300 subjects provided by 6 global collaborators. A de-identified subject ID, COVID-19 status, age in years and sex were almost always included in the sample metadata. Where available, HLA class I and class II types were taken from metadata supplied by the sample provider and were not determined by assay-based typing.

TCRbeta CDR3 regions were amplified from genomic DNA using the immunoSEQ Assay, a bias-controlled multiplex PCR. As for how the authors treated the data: The number of nucleated cells in each sample was estimated from the amplification of reference gene primers within the assay. To quantify the absolute abundance of each unique TCRbeta CDR3 rearrangement, sequence reads were collapsed and filtered. For each sample, productive Simpson clonality was calculated by taking the square root of Simpson's diversity index across productive rearrangements. TCRdb holds this immuneACCESS table with in-frame rearrangements only. Some clones are missing; in checked studies, unresolved V genes explain under half, and the rest has no known cause. Clonal size and the V and J genes are those of that table, whereas D and trimming came from the DNA. The sample includes 250,000 to 300,000 clones, with around 89% observed a single time. The ten most abundant clones make up roughly 8.3% of the sample.

The CDR1 and CDR2 encoded by the germline V gene are SGHDN and FVKESK. Trimming leaves V shorter by 3 bases and J shorter by 3 bases, with the junction holding 7 bases beyond the gene matches. The CDR3 spans 19 residues, from the cysteine through the phenylalanine. Only the CDR3 DNA is retained, 57 bases long and in frame from the first base. Overall study outcomes, separate from this receptor: Clinical and demographic metadata were provided uncurated, with the amount varying by source and participant.

Participants in the prospective study were aged about 18 to 95 years, lived in 24 United States geographic areas, and enrolled through a virtual design. In the prospective study, participants were assigned to cohorts based on the clinical history participants reported in a screening survey and a study questionnaire. ImmuneRACE Cohort 3 recovered participants were defined by two consecutive negative NP/OP PCR tests, healthcare professional clearance, or symptom resolution. Each participant in the prospective study had whole blood, serum and a nasopharyngeal or oropharyngeal swab collected by mobile phlebotomists. Additional blood draws and questionnaires over an approximately 2-month period could optionally be provided by prospective study participants. Before DNA extraction, prospective study blood samples were shipped either frozen or at room temperature.

The TCR comes from a man aged 35-49 years who had recovered from COVID-19. The chain uses TRBV14 and TRBJ2-2, with 16 bases matching TRBD2. Sequenced material: PBMCs or T cells enriched from blood (not recorded which). The CDR3 protein is CASSQAGLAGGLDTGELFF. The sequenced DNA is TGTGCCAGCAGCCAGGCGGGACTAGCGGGAGGGCTCGACACCGGGGAGCTGTTTTTT.